This T cell receptor (beta chain) was captured by sequencing in a study of shared clonotypes between healthy human individuals. Overall study results and limits: Larger estimated richness was generally recorded for naive subsets relative to memory subsets.

Method: immunoSEQ multiplex PCR; TCRdb's copy keeps in-frame clones and lacks some. The sample has approximately 1.9 million clones; roughly 93% are singletons. Germline V gene lookup returns CDR1 LNHNV and CDR2 YYDKDF (reference sequence). The CDR3 is made up of 15 amino acids. The V gene lost 0 bases and the J gene lost 4 bases, with 12 bases spanning the gap. CD45RO negativity and positive selection for CCR7 defined naive CD8 cells, a population that excluded terminally differentiated effector memory CD45RA+ cells. About this clone: Its antigen is as yet unknown.

Source material: naive CD8+ T cells from PBMCs. The clonotype was recovered from a man aged 18 to 35 in good health. Some clones in this sample may be carry-over from other donors' samples. The genes are TRBV15 and TRBJ1-2, with a possible D match to TRBD1 (6 bases). The CDR3, as DNA: TGTGCCACCAGCAGAGAGGCGACAGGCTTCTATGGCTACACCTTC. It is translated as CATSREATGFYGYTF.